The clone carrying this TCR beta chain appeared once. Its target is not known. The CDR3 totals 14 residues. Trimming removed 5 bases from V and 1 base from J, with 11 bases in between. Per germline, CDR1 LGHNT and CDR2 FRNRAP. This specimen comes from a study of T cell responses to AZD1222 COVID-19 vaccine. Method: immunoSEQ multiplex PCR; TCRdb's copy keeps in-frame clones and lacks some. The profile covers around 130,000 clones, with 80% to 95% appearing a single time and 1% to 1.3% taken by the ten largest. Notes on the study in general: Recipients of two AZD1222 doses showed rising Spike-specific TCR breadth and depth.

V usage is TRBV12-5 and J usage is TRBJ2-5; TRBD1 might be the D (6 bases). The material was peripheral blood, obtained 28 days after the second AZD1222 dose. This receptor was identified in an adult who received the AZD1222 COVID-19 vaccine. CDR3 sequence (DNA): TGTGCTAGTGGTCGGACAGACTTCCAAGAGACCCAGTACTTC. Its protein product is CASGRTDFQETQYF.